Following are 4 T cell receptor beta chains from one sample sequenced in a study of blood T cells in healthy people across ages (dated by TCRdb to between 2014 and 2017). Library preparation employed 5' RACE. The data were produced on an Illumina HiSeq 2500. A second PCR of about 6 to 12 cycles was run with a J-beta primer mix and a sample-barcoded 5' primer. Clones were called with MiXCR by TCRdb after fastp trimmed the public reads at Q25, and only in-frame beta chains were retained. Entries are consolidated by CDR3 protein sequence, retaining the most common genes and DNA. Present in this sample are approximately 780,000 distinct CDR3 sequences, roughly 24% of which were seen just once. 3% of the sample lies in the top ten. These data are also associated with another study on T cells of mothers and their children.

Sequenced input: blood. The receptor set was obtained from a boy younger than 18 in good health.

CDR3 sequence (DNA): TGTGCCAGCTCACCGGCCCGGCAGACGAACACTGAAGCTTTCTTT. This translates into CASSPARQTNTEAFF. This chain uses TRBV18 with TRBJ1-1; D remains ambiguous. The germline CDR1 and CDR2 sequences are KGHSH and LQKENI. The CDR3 loop spans 15 amino acids. V was clipped by 3 bases and J by 1 base, with 12 bases between them.

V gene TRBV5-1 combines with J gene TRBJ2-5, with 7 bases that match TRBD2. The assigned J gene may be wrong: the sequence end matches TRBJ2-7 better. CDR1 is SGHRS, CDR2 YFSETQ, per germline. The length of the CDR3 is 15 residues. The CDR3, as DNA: TGCGCCAGCAGCTTTGGGCCTGGGGGGGGAAACGAGCAGTACTTC. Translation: CASSFGPGGGNEQYF.

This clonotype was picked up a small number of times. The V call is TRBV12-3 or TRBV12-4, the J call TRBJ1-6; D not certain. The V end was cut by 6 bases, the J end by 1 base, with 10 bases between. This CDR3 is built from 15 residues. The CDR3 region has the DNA TGTGCCAGCAGACCCTCTCGGTCCTATAATTCACCCCTCCACTTT. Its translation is CASRPSRSYNSPLHF.

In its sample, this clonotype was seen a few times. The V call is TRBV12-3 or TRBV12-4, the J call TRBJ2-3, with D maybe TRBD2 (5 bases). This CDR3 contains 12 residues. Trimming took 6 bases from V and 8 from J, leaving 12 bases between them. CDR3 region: CASSPHGGTQYF. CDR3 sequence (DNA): TGTGCCAGCAGCCCGCATGGAGGTACGCAGTATTTT.